These T cell receptor beta chains were read from a single sample in a study of T-cell reconstitution after alpha-beta-depleted transplantation in children. Via MiXCR, TCRdb re-called the PCR reads, giving one row per CDR3 protein. Among around 300,000 distinct CDR3 sequences, about 7.3% were seen once, and the ten largest hold around 9.8%. The sample in question was peripheral blood, obtained 360 days after TCRalphabeta/CD19-depleted stem cell transplant. Receptors were obtained from a female patient aged 2-15 years who had a stem cell transplant for Fanconi anemia, so the T cells may come from the graft donor. Both conserved end residues are part of each CDR3. The D gene is left open where the match is weak. Size values are once, few and many counts, or a class for expanded clones, and some rows have none.

cdr3_aa cdr3_nt j_call v_call clone_size d_call
CASSFPPGNTIYF TGTGCCAGCAGTTTTCCCCCTGGAAACACCATATATTTT TRBJ1-3 TRBV28 . .
CASSSSGGEDTQYF TGTGCCAGCAGCTCTAGCGGGGGGGAGGATACGCAGTATTTT TRBJ2-3 TRBV7-6 many TRBD2
CSVKTGQGAHEQYF TGCAGCGTTAAAACCGGACAGGGGGCCCACGAGCAGTACTTC TRBJ2-7 TRBV29-1 many TRBD1
CSAVAGGPDTQYF TGCAGTGCCGTAGCGGGGGGGCCAGATACGCAGTATTTT TRBJ2-3 TRBV20-1 many TRBD2
CATSAPTGGMGNQPQHF TGTGCCACCAGCGCTCCCACAGGGGGAATGGGCAATCAGCCCCAGCATTTT TRBJ1-5 TRBV15 many TRBD1
CASSLGQGAYNEQFF TGTGCCAGCAGCCTCGGACAGGGGGCGTACAATGAGCAGTTCTTC TRBJ2-1 TRBV12-3/TRBV12-4 many TRBD1
CASSPAWRRVQETQYF TGTGCCAGCAGCCCCGCGTGGCGGCGGGTGCAAGAGACCCAGTACTTC TRBJ2-5 TRBV11-2 . .
CASSQDPTGAEGETQYF TGCGCCAGCAGCCAAGACCCGACAGGGGCCGAGGGGGAGACCCAGTACTTC TRBJ2-5 TRBV4-3 . TRBD1
CSARVPSGGYEQYF TGCAGTGCTAGAGTTCCCAGCGGGGGTTACGAGCAGTACTTC TRBJ2-7 TRBV20-1 many TRBD2
CASSFSRGPGNTIYF TGTGCCAGCAGTTTTTCCCGGGGGCCTGGAAACACCATATATTTT TRBJ1-3 TRBV28 few .
CASSLGVYKSSYNEQFF TGTGCCAGCAGCTTGGGAGTATACAAAAGCTCCTACAATGAGCAGTTCTTC TRBJ2-1 TRBV5-6 few .
CASSLGTFSTRGIF TGTGCCAGCAGCTTGGGGACATTTAGTACTCGAGGGATCTTC TRBJ2-1 TRBV5-5 . .
CSARWRGMNTEAFF TGCAGTGCTAGATGGAGGGGGATGAACACTGAAGCTTTCTTT TRBJ1-1 TRBV20-1 . .
CASSPLTSGPYNEQFF TGTGCCAGCAGCCCACTGACTAGCGGTCCCTACAATGAGCAGTTCTTC TRBJ2-1 TRBV7-9 few TRBD2
CASSLALGLAGTDTQYF TGTGCCAGCAGCTTAGCGCTTGGACTAGCGGGCACAGATACGCAGTATTTT TRBJ2-3 TRBV7-9 many TRBD2
CASSLLAGALQETQYF TGTGCCAGCAGTTTACTCGCGGGCGCCCTCCAAGAGACCCAGTACTTC TRBJ2-5 TRBV28 . .
CASSQETRDRRNQPQHF TGCGCCAGCAGCCAAGAGACCCGGGACCGACGCAATCAGCCCCAGCATTTT TRBJ1-5 TRBV4-3 few .
CSANRVTNTEAFF TGCAGTGCCAACAGGGTTACGAACACTGAAGCTTTCTTT TRBJ1-1 TRBV20-1 many .
CASSLGQGRGSNQPQHF TGTGCCAGCAGTTTAGGACAGGGAAGGGGTAGCAATCAGCCCCAGCATTTT TRBJ1-5 TRBV12-3/TRBV12-4 many TRBD1
CASSPGLFVATDTQYF TGTGCCAGCAGCCCAGGACTATTTGTGGCAACAGATACGCAGTATTTT TRBJ2-3 TRBV5-6 many .
CASSPLEGATGELFF TGTGCCAGCTCACCACTCGAGGGGGCGACCGGGGAGCTGTTTTTT TRBJ2-2 TRBV18 . TRBD1
CSAHHGTKYEQYF TGCAGTGCTCACCACGGGACAAAATACGAGCAGTACTTC TRBJ2-7 TRBV20-1 . .
CASSYSIGSDSPLHF TGTGCCAGCAGTTACTCGATCGGGTCCGATTCACCCCTCCACTTT TRBJ1-6 TRBV6-5 few .
CASSPFMGSTEKLFF TGCGCCAGCAGCCCCTTCATGGGGTCTACTGAAAAACTGTTTTTT TRBJ1-4 TRBV4-3 many .
CASSYSALTVPMPDTQYF TGTGCCAGCAGTTATAGCGCCCTGACTGTCCCCATGCCGGATACGCAGTATTTT TRBJ2-3 TRBV12-3/TRBV12-4 many .
CASNGGTEAFF TGTGCCAGCAACGGTGGCACTGAAGCTTTCTTT TRBJ1-1 TRBV2 . .
CASSKGPYKSTDTQYF TGTGCCAGCAGTAAGGGGCCTTATAAAAGCACAGATACGCAGTATTTT TRBJ2-3 TRBV6-1 many .
CASSLVGIGEKLFF TGTGCCAGCAGTTTAGTGGGGATTGGGGAAAAACTGTTTTTT TRBJ1-4 TRBV12-3/TRBV12-4 many .
CAVAGRSSYNEQFF TGTGCCGTCGCAGGTCGATCCTCCTACAATGAGCAGTTCTTC TRBJ2-1 TRBV5-2 . .
CAISGQTGEAFF TGTGCCATCAGTGGCCAGACGGGTGAAGCTTTCTTT TRBJ1-1 TRBV10-3 many .
CASSLVQPGEKLFF TGTGCCAGCAGTTTAGTCCAACCGGGGGAAAAACTGTTTTTT TRBJ1-4 TRBV28 . .
CSARGQGRNEQFF TGCAGTGCTAGGGGACAGGGTCGGAATGAGCAGTTCTTC TRBJ2-1 TRBV20-1 many TRBD1
CSALGTLNTEAFF TGCAGTGCTCTCGGGACCCTGAACACTGAAGCTTTCTTT TRBJ1-1 TRBV20-1 . .
CASSVATGGRGANVLTF TGTGCCAGCAGCGTAGCGACAGGGGGAAGGGGGGCCAACGTCCTGACTTTC TRBJ2-6 TRBV9 few TRBD1
CASTSDLRGYEQYF TGTGCCAGCACCTCAGACCTCAGGGGCTACGAGCAGTACTTC TRBJ2-7 TRBV7-8 . .
CASSANYKQFF TGTGCCAGCAGTGCCAACTATAAGCAGTTCTTC TRBJ2-1 TRBV2 few .
CASSQDEGPSRAFF TGCGCCAGCAGCCAAGACGAGGGTCCTTCGCGAGCTTTCTTT TRBJ1-1 TRBV4-3 many .
CASSLSLSSGANVLTF TGTGCCAGCAGTTTATCGCTAAGCTCTGGGGCCAACGTCCTGACTTTC TRBJ2-6 TRBV27 many .
CASSLSPGGGMGTEAFF TGTGCCAGCAGTCTTTCCCCCGGAGGGGGAATGGGCACTGAAGCTTTCTTT TRBJ1-1 TRBV12-3/TRBV12-4 . .
CASSYDQGQLNTEAFF TGTGCCAGCAGTTACGACCAAGGACAGCTAAACACTGAAGCTTTCTTT TRBJ1-1 TRBV6-5 many .
CASGTSGGSSYNEQFF TGCGCCAGCGGGACTAGCGGGGGAAGCTCCTACAATGAGCAGTTCTTC TRBJ2-1 TRBV5-1 many TRBD2
CAISVTGGDTEAFF TGTGCCATCAGTGTGACAGGAGGGGACACTGAAGCTTTCTTT TRBJ1-1 TRBV10-3 . .
CASSPGDYYEQYF TGCGCCAGCAGCCCCGGGGACTACTACGAGCAGTACTTC TRBJ2-7 TRBV5-1 many TRBD2
CASSTSPTGRTDTQYF TGTGCCAGCTCAACAAGCCCGACAGGGCGGACAGATACGCAGTATTTT TRBJ2-3 TRBV18 . TRBD1
CASRVGGDTGELFF TGTGCCAGCCGTGTGGGGGGCGACACCGGGGAGCTGTTTTTT TRBJ2-2 TRBV27 few .
CASSFPGQEVYGYTF TGTGCCAGCAGTTTTCCGGGACAGGAGGTCTATGGCTACACCTTC TRBJ1-2 TRBV12-3/TRBV12-4 many TRBD1
CASSPKGTQYF TGTGCCAGCAGCCCCAAGGGGACCCAGTACTTC TRBJ2-5 TRBV7-9 . .
CASRPSSGGISYEQYF TGCGCCAGCAGACCCTCAAGCGGGGGGATCTCCTACGAGCAGTACTTC TRBJ2-7 TRBV10-1 many TRBD2
CASSQIQGPGELFF TGTGCCAGCAGCCAGATTCAGGGGCCCGGGGAGCTGTTTTTT TRBJ2-2 TRBV11-2 few .
CASSRTSENYGYTF TGCGCCAGCAGCCGGACGTCGGAGAACTATGGCTACACCTTC TRBJ1-2 TRBV5-1 few .
CASSLVGAPSTEAFF TGTGCCAGCAGTTTAGTAGGCGCCCCGAGTACTGAAGCTTTCTTT TRBJ1-1 TRBV12-3/TRBV12-4 many .
CASSQERGRELFF TGTGCCAGCAGCCAAGAAAGGGGAAGGGAGCTGTTTTTT TRBJ2-2 TRBV4-2 many .
CSAQGRQETQYF TGCAGCGCCCAGGGGAGACAAGAGACCCAGTACTTC TRBJ2-5 TRBV29-1 many .
CASNGGMNTEAFF TGTGCCAGCAACGGGGGAATGAACACTGAAGCTTTCTTT TRBJ1-1 TRBV5-6 many .
CASSPTGINTIYF TGTGCCAGCAGCCCCACAGGAATAAACACCATATATTTT TRBJ1-3 TRBV7-9 many .
CSASRRVEAFF TGCAGTGCTAGCCGCAGGGTTGAAGCTTTCTTT TRBJ1-1 TRBV20-1 many .
CASSYPTGENTEAFF TGTGCCAGCAGTTACCCGACAGGTGAGAACACTGAAGCTTTCTTT TRBJ1-1 TRBV6-2/TRBV6-3 many .